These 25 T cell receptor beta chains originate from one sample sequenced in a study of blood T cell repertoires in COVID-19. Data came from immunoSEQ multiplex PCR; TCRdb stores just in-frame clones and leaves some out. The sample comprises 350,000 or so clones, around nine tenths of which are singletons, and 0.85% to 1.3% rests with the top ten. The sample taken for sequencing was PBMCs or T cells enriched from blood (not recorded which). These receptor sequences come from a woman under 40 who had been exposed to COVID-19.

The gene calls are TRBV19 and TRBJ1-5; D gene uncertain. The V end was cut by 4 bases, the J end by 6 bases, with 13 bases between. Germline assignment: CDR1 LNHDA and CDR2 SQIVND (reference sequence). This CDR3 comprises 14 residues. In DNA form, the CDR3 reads TGTGCCAGTAGTAGGCAGTCGCTTTTTCAGCCCCAGCATTTT. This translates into CASSRQSLFQPQHF.

The CDR3, as DNA: TGTGCCAGCAGTGTGAGGGCAGGGGGCACAGATACGCAGTATTTT. Protein product: CASSVRAGGTDTQYF. The chain joins TRBV2 to TRBJ2-3, with D perhaps TRBD1 (6 bases). Trimming shortened V by 4 bases and J by 1 base, and 12 bases separated the two germline ends. Germline V CDR1 and CDR2: SNHLY, FYNNEI. The length of the CDR3 is 15 residues.

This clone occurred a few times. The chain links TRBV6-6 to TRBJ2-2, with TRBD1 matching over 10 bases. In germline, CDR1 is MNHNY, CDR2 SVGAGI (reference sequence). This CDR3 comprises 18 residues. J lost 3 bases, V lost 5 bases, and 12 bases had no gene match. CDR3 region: CASSPLTRTGGYTGELFF. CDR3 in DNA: TGTGCCAGCAGTCCACTAACAAGGACAGGGGGGTACACCGGGGAGCTGTTTTTT.

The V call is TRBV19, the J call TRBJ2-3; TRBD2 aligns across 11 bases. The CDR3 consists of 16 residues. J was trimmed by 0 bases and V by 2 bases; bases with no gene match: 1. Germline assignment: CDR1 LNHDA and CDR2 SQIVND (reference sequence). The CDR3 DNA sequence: TGTGCCAGTAGTATAAGGACTAGCGGGAGCACAGATACGCAGTATTTT. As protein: CASSIRTSGSTDTQYF. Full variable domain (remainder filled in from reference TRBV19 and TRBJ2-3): DGGITQSPKYLFRKEGQNVTLSCEQNLNHDAMYWYRQDPGQGLRLIYYSQIVNDFQKGDIAEGYSVSREKKESFPLTVTSAQKNPTAFYLCASSIRTSGSTDTQYFGPGTRLTVL.

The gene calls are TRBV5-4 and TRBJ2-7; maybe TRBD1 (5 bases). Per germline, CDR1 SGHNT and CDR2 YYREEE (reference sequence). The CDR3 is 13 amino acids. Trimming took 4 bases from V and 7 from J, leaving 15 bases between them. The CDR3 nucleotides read TGTGCCAGCAGCGAAGGACATTTTAAAGAGCAGTACTTC. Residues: CASSEGHFKEQYF.

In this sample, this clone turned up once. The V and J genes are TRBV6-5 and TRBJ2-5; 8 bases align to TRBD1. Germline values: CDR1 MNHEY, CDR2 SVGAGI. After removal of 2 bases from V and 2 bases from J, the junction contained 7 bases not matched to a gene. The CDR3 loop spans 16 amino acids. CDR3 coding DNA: TGTGCCAGCAGTTACCGGACAGGGTGGGGACAAGAGACCCAGTACTTC. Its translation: CASSYRTGWGQETQYF.

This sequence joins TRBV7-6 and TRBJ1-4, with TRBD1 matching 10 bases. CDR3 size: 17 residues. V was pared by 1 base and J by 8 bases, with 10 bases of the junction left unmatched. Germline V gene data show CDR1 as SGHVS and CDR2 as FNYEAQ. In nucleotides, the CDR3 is TGTGCCAGCAGCTTAGGGTCATCACCGGGACAGGGGGAAAAACTGTTTTTT. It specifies CASSLGSSPGQGEKLFF.

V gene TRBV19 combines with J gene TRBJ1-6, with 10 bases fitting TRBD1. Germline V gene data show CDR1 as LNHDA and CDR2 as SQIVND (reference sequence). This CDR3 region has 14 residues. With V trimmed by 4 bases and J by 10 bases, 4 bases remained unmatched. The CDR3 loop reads CASSRGTGESPLHF. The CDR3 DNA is TGTGCCAGTAGTAGGGGGACAGGGGAATCACCCCTCCACTTT.

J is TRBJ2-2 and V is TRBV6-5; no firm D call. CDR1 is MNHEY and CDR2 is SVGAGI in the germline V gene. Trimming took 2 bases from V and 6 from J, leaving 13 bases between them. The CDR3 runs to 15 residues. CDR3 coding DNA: TGTGCCAGCAGTTACAGAGCTCCCCAGGCCGGGGAGCTGTTTTTT. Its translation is CASSYRAPQAGELFF.

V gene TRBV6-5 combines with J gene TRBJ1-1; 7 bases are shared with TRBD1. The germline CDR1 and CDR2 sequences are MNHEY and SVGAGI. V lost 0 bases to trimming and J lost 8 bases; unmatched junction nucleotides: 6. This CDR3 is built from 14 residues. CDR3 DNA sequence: TGTGCCAGCAGTTACTCTGTAGGGGGCACCGAAGCTTTCTTT. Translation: CASSYSVGGTEAFF.

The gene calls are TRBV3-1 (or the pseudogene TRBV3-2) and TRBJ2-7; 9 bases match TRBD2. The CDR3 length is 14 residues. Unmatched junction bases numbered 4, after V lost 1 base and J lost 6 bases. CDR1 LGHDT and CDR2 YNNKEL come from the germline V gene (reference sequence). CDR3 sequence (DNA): TGTGCCAGCAGCCAAGGGCGGGAGGGGTCCGAGCAGTACTTC. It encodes CASSQGREGSEQYF.

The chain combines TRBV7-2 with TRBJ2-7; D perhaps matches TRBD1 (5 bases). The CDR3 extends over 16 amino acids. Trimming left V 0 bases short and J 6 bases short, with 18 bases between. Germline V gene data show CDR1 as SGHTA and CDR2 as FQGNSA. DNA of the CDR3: TGTGCCAGCAGCTTAGCGTTCGGACAATTGAAAGGCGAGCAGTACTTC. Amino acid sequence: CASSLAFGQLKGEQYF.

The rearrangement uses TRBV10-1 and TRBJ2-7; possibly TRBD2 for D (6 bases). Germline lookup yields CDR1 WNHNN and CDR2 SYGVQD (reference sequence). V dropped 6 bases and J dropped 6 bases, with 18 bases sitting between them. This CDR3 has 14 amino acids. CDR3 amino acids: CASSPPGLPAEQYF. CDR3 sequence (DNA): TGCGCCAGCAGCCCCCCGGGACTCCCGGCCGAGCAGTACTTC.

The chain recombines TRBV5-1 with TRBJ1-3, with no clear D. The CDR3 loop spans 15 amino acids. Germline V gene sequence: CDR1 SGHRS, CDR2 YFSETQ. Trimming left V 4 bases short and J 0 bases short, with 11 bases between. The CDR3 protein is CASSRTGDSGNTIYF. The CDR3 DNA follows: TGCGCCAGCAGCCGGACTGGGGACTCTGGAAACACCATATATTTT.

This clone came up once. CDR3 coding DNA: TGTGCCAGTAGCCTAGGGACAGGGGCGTTCATGGGTACGCAGTATTTT. Amino acids: CASSLGTGAFMGTQYF. The chain joins TRBV19 to TRBJ2-3; TRBD1 matches 10 bases. Trimming cost V 6 bases and J 8 bases; bases outside gene matches: 14. Germline V lookup: CDR1 LNHDA, CDR2 SQIVND (reference sequence). CDR3 length: 16 residues.

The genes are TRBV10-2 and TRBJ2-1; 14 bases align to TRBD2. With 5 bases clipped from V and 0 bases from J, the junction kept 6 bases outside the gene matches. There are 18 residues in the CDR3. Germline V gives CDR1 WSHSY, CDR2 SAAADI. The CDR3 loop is CASSTGTSGRASYNEQFF. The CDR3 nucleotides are TGCGCCAGCAGTACCGGGACTAGCGGGAGAGCCTCCTACAATGAGCAGTTCTTC.

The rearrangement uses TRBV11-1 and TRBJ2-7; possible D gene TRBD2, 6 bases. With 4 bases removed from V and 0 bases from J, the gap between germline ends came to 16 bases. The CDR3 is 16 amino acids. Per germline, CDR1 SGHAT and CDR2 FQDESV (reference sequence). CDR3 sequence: CASSSAGSTSSYEQYF. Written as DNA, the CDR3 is TGTGCCAGCAGCTCAGCCGGGAGTACCTCCTCCTACGAGCAGTACTTC.

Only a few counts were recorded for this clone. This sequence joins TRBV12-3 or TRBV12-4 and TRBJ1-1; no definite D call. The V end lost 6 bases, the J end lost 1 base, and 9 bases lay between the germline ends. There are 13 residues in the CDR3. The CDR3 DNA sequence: TGTGCCAGCAGCCCCCCATGGAACACTGAAGCTTTCTTT. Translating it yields CASSPPWNTEAFF.

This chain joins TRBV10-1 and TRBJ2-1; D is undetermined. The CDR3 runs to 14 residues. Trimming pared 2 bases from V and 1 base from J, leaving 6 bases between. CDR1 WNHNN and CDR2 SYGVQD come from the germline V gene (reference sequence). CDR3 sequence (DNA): TGCGCCAGCAGTGAGGTCGGGTCCTACAATGAGCAGTTCTTC. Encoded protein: CASSEVGSYNEQFF.

As DNA, the CDR3 is TGTGCCAGCACCTCCGGACAACCGAACACTGAAGCTTTCTTT. It is translated as CASTSGQPNTEAFF. This chain links TRBV28 with TRBJ1-1; tentative D call: TRBD1 (5 bases). Germline V lookup: CDR1 MDHEN, CDR2 SYDVKM. Trimming shortened V by 7 bases and J by 1 base, and 13 bases separated the two germline ends. This CDR3 has 14 residues.

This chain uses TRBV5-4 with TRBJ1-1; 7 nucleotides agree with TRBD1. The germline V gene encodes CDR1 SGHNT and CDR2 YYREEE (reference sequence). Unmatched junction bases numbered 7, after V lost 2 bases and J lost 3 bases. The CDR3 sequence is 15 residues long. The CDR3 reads CASSLQGYRDTEAFF. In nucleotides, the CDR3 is TGTGCCAGCAGCTTACAGGGGTACCGGGACACTGAAGCTTTCTTT.

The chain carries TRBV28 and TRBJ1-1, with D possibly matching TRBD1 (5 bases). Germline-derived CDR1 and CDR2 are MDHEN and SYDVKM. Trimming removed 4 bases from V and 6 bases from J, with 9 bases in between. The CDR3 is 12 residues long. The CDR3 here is CASSWTPAEAFF. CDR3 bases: TGTGCCAGCAGTTGGACACCGGCTGAAGCTTTCTTT.

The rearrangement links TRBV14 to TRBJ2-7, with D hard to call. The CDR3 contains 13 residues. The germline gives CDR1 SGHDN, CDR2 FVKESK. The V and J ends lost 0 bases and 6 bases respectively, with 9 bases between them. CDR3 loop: CASSQDQKPEQYF. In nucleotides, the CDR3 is TGTGCCAGCAGCCAAGATCAAAAGCCCGAGCAGTACTTC.

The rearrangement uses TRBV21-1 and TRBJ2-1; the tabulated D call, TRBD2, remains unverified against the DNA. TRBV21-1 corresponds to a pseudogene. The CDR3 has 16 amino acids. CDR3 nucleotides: TGTGCCAGCAGCAAAAAATGGACGGGACTAGACAATGAGCAGTTCTTC. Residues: CASSKKWTGLDNEQFF.

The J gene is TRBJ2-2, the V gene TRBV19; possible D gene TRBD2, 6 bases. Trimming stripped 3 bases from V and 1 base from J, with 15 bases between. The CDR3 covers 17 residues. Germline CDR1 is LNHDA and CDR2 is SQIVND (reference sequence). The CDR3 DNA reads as TGTGCCAGTAGTATGGGTCAGGCGGGATTGAACACCGGGGAGCTGTTTTTT. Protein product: CASSMGQAGLNTGELFF.